The present entry profiles one TCR beta chain with its context. Its target is unknown. The source of the sample is a study of shared clonotypes between healthy human individuals. Study in general: With ages of 18 to 49, the donors were two women and three men.

Libraries were prepared by immunoSEQ multiplex PCR; TCRdb keeps only in-frame clonotypes and omits some of them. Among around 1.9 million clones, approximately 92% were seen once, and the ten largest hold about 1.7%. CD45RO-negative cells were positively selected for CCR7, leaving out terminally differentiated effector memory CD45RA+ cells. Study-level results: Sequencing of the sorted subsets was shown by rarefaction to be incomplete despite large depth. Generation probabilities were higher for clonotypes shared across all four sorted-subset donors than for unshared ones. There were few donors, and this limited the genetic and exposure-history diversity represented.

Germline loops: CDR1 MNHNY, CDR2 SVGAGI (reference sequence). V gave up 4 bases and J gave up 4 bases, with 13 bases separating them. The CDR3 is made up of 14 amino acids. Sequenced sample: naive CD8+ T cells from PBMCs. This clonotype was sampled from a young man in good health. Some clones in this sample may be carry-over from other donors' samples. The V gene is TRBV6-6, the J gene TRBJ1-1, with a possible D match to TRBD1 (6 bases). Here the CDR3 DNA reads TGTGCCAGCAGTTGGGACGGAGGGGGCACTGAAGCTTTCTTT. It encodes CASSWDGGGTEAFF.